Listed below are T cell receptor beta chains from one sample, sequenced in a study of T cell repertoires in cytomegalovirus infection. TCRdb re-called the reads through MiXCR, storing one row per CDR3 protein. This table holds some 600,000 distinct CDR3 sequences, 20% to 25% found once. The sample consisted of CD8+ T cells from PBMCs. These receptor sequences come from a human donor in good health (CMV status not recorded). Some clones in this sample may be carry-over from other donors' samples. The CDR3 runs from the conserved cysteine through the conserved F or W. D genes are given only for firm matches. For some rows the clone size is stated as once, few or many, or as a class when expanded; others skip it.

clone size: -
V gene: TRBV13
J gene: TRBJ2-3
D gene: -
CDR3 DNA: TGTGCCAGCAGCTTAGTGCGGCAACAGTATTTT
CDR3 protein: CASSLVRQQYF

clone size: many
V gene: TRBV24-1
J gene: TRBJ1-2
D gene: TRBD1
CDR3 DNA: TGTGCCACCAGTGAGTCGGGACAGGACAACTATGGCTACACCTTC
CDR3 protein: CATSESGQDNYGYTF

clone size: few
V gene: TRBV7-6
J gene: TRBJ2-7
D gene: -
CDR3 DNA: TGTGCCAGCAGCTTACAGGAGATCCCCTACGAGCAGTACTTC
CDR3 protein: CASSLQEIPYEQYF

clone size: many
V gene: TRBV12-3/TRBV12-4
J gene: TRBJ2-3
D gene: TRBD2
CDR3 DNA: TGTGCCAGCAGTTGGACTAGCGGGGCTAGCACAGATACGCAGTATTTT
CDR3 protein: CASSWTSGASTDTQYF

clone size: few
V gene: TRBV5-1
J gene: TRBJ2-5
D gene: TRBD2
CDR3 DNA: TGCGCCAGCAGCCCTGCCTGGCCTAGCGGGGCTCAAGAGACCCAGTACTTC
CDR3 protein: CASSPAWPSGAQETQYF

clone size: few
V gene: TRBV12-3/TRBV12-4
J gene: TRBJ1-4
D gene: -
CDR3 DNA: TGTGCCAGCAGTTTAGGGGGGGTTTATGAAAAACTGTTTTTT
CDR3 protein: CASSLGGVYEKLFF

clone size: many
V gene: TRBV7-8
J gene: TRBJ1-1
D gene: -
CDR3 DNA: TGTGCCAGCAGCTTACGTTTGGGCGGGGTTGAAGCTTTCTTT
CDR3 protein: CASSLRLGGVEAFF

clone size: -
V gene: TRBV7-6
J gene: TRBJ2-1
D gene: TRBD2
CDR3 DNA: TGTGCCAGCAGCGCGGGGGGCGCCTACAATGAGCAGTTCTTC
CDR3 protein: CASSAGGAYNEQFF

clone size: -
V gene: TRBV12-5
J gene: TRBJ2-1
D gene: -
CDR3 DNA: TGTGCTAGTGGTTTTACCCTCGCAGGGAGTAGTGGTGAGCAGTTCTTC
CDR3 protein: CASGFTLAGSSGEQFF

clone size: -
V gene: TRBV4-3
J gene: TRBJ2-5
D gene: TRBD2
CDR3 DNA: TGCGCCAGCGGGCCCCACTTAGCGGGGGGGCAAGAGACCCAGTACTTC
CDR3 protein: CASGPHLAGGQETQYF

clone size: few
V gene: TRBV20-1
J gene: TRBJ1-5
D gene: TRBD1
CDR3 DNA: TGCAGTGCTAGAGATCCCTGGGACAGGGGTGATCAGCCCCAGCATTTT
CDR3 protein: CSARDPWDRGDQPQHF

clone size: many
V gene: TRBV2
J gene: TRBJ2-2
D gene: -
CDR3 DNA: TGTGCCAGCAGTGACGGGGATGCCGGGGAGCTGTTTTTT
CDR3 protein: CASSDGDAGELFF

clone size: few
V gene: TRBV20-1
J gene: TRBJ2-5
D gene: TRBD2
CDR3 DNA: TGCAGTGCTAGAGATCGCGGGGGATTGTACCAAGAGACCCAGTACTTT
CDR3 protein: CSARDRGGLYQETQYF

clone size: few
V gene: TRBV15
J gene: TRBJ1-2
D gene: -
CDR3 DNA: TGTGCCACCAGCAGAGACCCGCCCGATGGAGGGAAACGGTTAGATGGCTACACCTTC
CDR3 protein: CATSRDPPDGGKRLDGYTF

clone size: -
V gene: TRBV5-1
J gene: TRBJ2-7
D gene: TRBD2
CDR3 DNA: TGCGCCAGCAGCTCGGGACTAGCGGGCTCCTACGAGCAGTACTTC
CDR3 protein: CASSSGLAGSYEQYF

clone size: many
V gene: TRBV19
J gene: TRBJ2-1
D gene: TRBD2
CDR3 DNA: TGTGCCAGCAGCCCTCTAGCGGGGGTTAACAATGAGCAGTTCTTC
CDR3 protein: CASSPLAGVNNEQFF

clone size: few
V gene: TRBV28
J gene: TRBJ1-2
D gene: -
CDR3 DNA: TGTGCCAGCAGTTTAGGGCCCGTCGGATATGGCTACACCTTC
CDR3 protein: CASSLGPVGYGYTF

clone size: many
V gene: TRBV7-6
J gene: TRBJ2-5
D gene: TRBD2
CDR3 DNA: TGTGCCAGCAGCTTGACTAGCGGGACTGAGACCCAGTACTTC
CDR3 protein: CASSLTSGTETQYF

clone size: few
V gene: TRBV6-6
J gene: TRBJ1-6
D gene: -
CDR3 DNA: TGTGCCAGCAGTTTAAACGGAGGGGTGAATTCACCCCTCCACTTT
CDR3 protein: CASSLNGGVNSPLHF

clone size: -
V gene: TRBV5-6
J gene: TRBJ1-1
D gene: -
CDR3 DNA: TGTGCCAGCAGCCCGGGACCCCTGAACACTGAAGCTTTCTTT
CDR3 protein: CASSPGPLNTEAFF

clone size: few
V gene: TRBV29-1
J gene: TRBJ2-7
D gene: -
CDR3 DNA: TGCAGCGTTGGCGGGGATTTTTCCTACGAGCAGTACTTC
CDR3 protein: CSVGGDFSYEQYF

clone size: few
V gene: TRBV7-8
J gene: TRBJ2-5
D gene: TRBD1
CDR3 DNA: TGTGCCAGCAGCTATGACAGGGTTGGGGAGACCCAGTACTTC
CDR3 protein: CASSYDRVGETQYF

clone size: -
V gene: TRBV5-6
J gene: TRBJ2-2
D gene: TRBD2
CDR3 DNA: TGTGCCAGCAGCGGGCTAGCGGGGGGAATTGCCGGGGAGCTGTTTTTT
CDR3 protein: CASSGLAGGIAGELFF

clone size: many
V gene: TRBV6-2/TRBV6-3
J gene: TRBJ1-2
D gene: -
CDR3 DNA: TGTGCCAGCAGTTACACCAGGGGACCGATCTATGGCTACACCTTC
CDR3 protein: CASSYTRGPIYGYTF

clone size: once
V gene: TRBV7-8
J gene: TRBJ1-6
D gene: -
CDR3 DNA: TGTGCCAGCAGCCCCCGGGGGGGGATCGCACCCCTCCACTTT
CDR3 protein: CASSPRGGIAPLHF

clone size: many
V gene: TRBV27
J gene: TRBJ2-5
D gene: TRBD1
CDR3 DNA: TGTGCCAGCAGTTTATCCTGGGACAGGGCGCAAGAGACCCAGTACTTC
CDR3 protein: CASSLSWDRAQETQYF

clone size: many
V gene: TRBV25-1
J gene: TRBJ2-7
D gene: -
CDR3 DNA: TGTGCCAGCAGTGAAAGCGAGCAGTACTTC
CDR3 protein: CASSESEQYF

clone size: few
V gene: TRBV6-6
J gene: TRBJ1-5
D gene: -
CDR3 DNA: TGTGCCAGTCTCGAGGGGCGGTATAGCAATCAGCCCCAGCATTTT
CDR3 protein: CASLEGRYSNQPQHF

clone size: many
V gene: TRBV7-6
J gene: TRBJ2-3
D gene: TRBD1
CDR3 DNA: TGTGCCAGCAGCCGAGAGGGGGCCTTAGATACGCAGTATTTT
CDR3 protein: CASSREGALDTQYF

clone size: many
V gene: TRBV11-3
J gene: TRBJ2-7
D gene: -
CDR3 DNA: TGTGCCAGCAACCTACAGATAAAGACAACAACCTACGAGCAGTACTTC
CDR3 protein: CASNLQIKTTTYEQYF

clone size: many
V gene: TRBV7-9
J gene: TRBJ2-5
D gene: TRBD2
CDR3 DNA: TGTGCCAGCAGTTCGACTAGCAACCAGTACTTC
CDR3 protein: CASSSTSNQYF

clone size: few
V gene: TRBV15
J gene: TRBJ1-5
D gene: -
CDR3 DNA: TGTGCCACTGCCGGACGAACAAATCAGCCCCAGCATTTT
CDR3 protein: CATAGRTNQPQHF

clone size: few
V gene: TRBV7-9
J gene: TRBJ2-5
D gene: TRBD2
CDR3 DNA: TGTGCCAGCAGGGACGGGAGGGAGACCCAGTACTTC
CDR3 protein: CASRDGRETQYF

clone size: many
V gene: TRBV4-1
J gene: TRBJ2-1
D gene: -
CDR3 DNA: TGCGCCAGCAGCCAAGATCTATACAAAGAAACCAACTCCTACAATGAGCAGTTCTTC
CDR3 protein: CASSQDLYKETNSYNEQFF

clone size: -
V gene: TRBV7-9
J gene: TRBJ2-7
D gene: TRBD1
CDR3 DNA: TGTGCCAGCACTAGGGCCGGGACAGGAGCTTACGAGCAGTACTTC
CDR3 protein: CASTRAGTGAYEQYF

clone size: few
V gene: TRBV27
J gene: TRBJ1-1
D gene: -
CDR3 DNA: TGTGCCAGCAGTTTATCGATATGGGGGGGAGCTTTCTTT
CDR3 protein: CASSLSIWGGAFF

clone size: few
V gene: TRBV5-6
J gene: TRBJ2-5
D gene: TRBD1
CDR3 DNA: TGTGCCAGCGATCTCAGGGGGCATGAGACCCAGTACTTC
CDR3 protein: CASDLRGHETQYF

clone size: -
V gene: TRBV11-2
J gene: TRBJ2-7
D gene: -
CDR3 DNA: TGTGCCAGCAGCCCGGGGGAACGATCCGGGACCGAGGGCGAGCAGTACTTC
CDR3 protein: CASSPGERSGTEGEQYF

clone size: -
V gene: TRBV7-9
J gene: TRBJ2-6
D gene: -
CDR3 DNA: TGTGCCAGCAGCTTAGAAGTCAGCCCCCTTAGGGCCAACGTCCTGACTTTC
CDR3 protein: CASSLEVSPLRANVLTF

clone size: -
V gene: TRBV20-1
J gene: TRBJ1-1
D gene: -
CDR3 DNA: TGCAGTGCGATTACCGGGGAGGGCACTGAAGCTTTCTTT
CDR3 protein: CSAITGEGTEAFF

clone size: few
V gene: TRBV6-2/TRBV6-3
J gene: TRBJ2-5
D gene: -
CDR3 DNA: TGTGCCAGCAGTTACGCGTTCCAAGAGACCCAGTACTTC
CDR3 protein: CASSYAFQETQYF

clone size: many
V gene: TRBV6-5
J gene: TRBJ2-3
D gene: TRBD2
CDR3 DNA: TGTGCCAGCAGTTACAATAGGCTAGCGGGGATCGATACGCAGTATTTT
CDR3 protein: CASSYNRLAGIDTQYF

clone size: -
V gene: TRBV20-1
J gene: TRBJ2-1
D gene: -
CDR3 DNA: TGCAGTGCTAGAGATGGGACTCGACACAATGAGCAGTTCTTC
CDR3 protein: CSARDGTRHNEQFF

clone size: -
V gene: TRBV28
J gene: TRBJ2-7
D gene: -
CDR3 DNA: TGTGCCAGCAGTCTTACAACGGGAGCTTCCTACGAGCAGTACTTC
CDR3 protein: CASSLTTGASYEQYF

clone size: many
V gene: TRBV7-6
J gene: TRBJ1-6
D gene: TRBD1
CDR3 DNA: TGTGCCAGCAGCCCCGCGGGACAGTATAATTCACCCCTCCACTTT
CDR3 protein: CASSPAGQYNSPLHF

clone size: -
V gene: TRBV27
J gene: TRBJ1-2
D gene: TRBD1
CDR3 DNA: TGTGCCAGCAGTTTAAATGGATGGGGCGGACAGGGGGCAAGCGGCTACACCTTC
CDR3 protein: CASSLNGWGGQGASGYTF

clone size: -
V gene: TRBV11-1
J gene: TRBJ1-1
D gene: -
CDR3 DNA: TGTGCCAGCAGCTCGACAGGAACTAGTTGGCATACAGCTTTCTTT
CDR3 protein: CASSSTGTSWHTAFF

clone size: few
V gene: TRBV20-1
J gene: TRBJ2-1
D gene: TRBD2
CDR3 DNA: TGCAGTGCTTCCCAGCGGGGGCCTTACAATGAGCAGTTCTTC
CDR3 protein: CSASQRGPYNEQFF

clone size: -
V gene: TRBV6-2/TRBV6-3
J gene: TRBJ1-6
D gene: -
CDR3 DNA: TGTGCCAGCAGTTACTGGTCGGAAGGGACACCCCTCCACTTT
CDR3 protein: CASSYWSEGTPLHF

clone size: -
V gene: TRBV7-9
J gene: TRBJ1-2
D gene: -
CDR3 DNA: TGTGCCAGCACCCTCGGTGGGGGAAGGGTTGGCTACACCTTC
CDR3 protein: CASTLGGGRVGYTF

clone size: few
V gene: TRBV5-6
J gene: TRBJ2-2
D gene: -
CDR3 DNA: TGTGCCAGCAGCTTGGCAGGGTGGACCGGGGAGCTGTTTTTT
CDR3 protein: CASSLAGWTGELFF

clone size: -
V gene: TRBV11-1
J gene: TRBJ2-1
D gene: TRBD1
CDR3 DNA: TGTGCCAGCAACTTTACCGGGACAGGGGACAATGAGCAGTTCTTC
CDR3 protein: CASNFTGTGDNEQFF

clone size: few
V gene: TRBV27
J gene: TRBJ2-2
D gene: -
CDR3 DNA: TGTGCCAGCAATCTCCAGGGGTCCACCGGGGAGCTGTTTTTT
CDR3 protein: CASNLQGSTGELFF